These 20 T cell receptor beta chains came from one sample sequenced in a study of CD8 T cells in ankylosing spondylitis. From the 5' RACE reads, TCRdb called clonotypes with MiXCR, one entry per CDR3 protein. The data contain approximately 16,000 distinct CDR3 sequences, 8.2% of them singletons. The sample consisted of blood. The receptors come from a male donor with ankylosing spondylitis or in good health (not recorded which).

The chain joins TRBV28 to TRBJ2-1, with a weak D call TRBD1 (6 bases). Germline assignment: CDR1 MDHEN and CDR2 SYDVKM. This CDR3 is 13 amino acids long. The V gene lost 6 bases and the J gene lost 8 bases, with 14 bases spanning the gap. The CDR3 coding sequence is TGTGCCAGCAGACCACCAGGGGTTCATGAGCAGTTCTTC. Its translation: CASRPPGVHEQFF.

There are many counts of this clonotype. The gene calls are TRBV7-2 and TRBJ1-1; a weak D match, TRBD1 (6 bases). The CDR3 consists of 13 residues. CDR1 and CDR2 from the germline V gene are SGHTA and FQGNSA. V shed 1 base and J shed 5 bases, with 8 bases lying between them. CDR3 protein: CASSLETGTEAFF. In DNA form, the CDR3 reads TGTGCCAGCAGCTTAGAAACAGGGACTGAAGCTTTCTTT.

This clonotype was seen more than once but under ten times. The chain links TRBV28 to TRBJ2-7; unclear D gene. The CDR3 runs 11 residues. Germline CDR1 MDHEN, CDR2 SYDVKM. Deletions cut 4 bases from V and 0 bases from J, with 1 base between. The CDR3 loop reads CASSSSYEQYV. The CDR3 nucleotides read TGTGCCAGCAGTTCCTCCTACGAGCAGTACGTC.

The chain employs TRBV7-2 and TRBJ1-1; D uncertain. With 6 bases removed from V and 1 base from J, the gap between germline ends came to 9 bases. CDR3 length: 13 residues. Per germline, CDR1 SGHTA and CDR2 FQGNSA. The CDR3 bases are TGTGCCAGCAGAATAGACCGGAACACTGAAGCTTTCTTT. This encodes CASRIDRNTEAFF.

V is TRBV3-1 and J is TRBJ2-4; 11 bases are a match to TRBD2. The CDR3 length is 18 residues. Germline V gene data show CDR1 as LGHDT and CDR2 as YNNKEL (reference sequence). Unmatched junction bases numbered 8, after V lost 4 bases and J lost 0 bases. The CDR3 DNA reads as TGTGCCAGCAGCCGGGGGACTAGCGGAAACATAGCCAAAAACATTCAGTACTTC. This codes for CASSRGTSGNIAKNIQYF.

This clonotype was observed a few times. The chain links TRBV5-1 to TRBJ2-1, with 10 positions matching TRBD2. The CDR3 is 15 residues long. Germline V gene lookup returns CDR1 SGHRS and CDR2 YFSETQ. The trim removed 0 bases at V and 4 bases at J, leaving 1 base unmatched. As DNA, the CDR3 is TGCGCCAGCAGCTTGGCTAGCGGGAGTTACAATGAGCAGTTCTTC. Translated: CASSLASGSYNEQFF. The variable domain in full, with the rest retrieved from reference TRBV5-1 and TRBJ2-1, is KAGVTQTPRYLIKTRGQQVTLSCSPISGHRSVSWYQQTPGQGLQFLFEYFSETQRNKGNFPGRFSGRQFSNSRSEMNVSTLELGDSALYLCASSLASGSYNEQFFGPGTRLTVL.

This chain connects TRBV12-3 or TRBV12-4 to TRBJ1-5; D unclear. CDR3 length: 12 amino acids. V lost 3 bases and J 4 bases, leaving 4 bases between the germline ends. CDR3 DNA: TGTGCCAGCAGTTTCAGGAATCAGCCCCAGCATTTT. Protein sequence: CASSFRNQPQHF.

This clonotype was seen more than once but under ten times. The rearrangement links TRBV12-3 or TRBV12-4 to TRBJ2-2; 7 bases are a match to TRBD1. There are 15 residues in the CDR3. V shed 6 bases and J 0 bases; nucleotides not matched to a gene: 4. The CDR3 DNA reads as TGTGCCAGCAGCCGTGGACAGGCGAACACCGGGGAGCTGTTTTTT. It is translated as CASSRGQANTGELFF.

This clonotype occurred a few times. The chain links TRBV5-3 to TRBJ1-4; D call uncertain. TRBV5-3 is an ORF; its function is uncertain. Trimming pared 0 bases from V and 6 bases from J, leaving 12 bases between. The CDR3 is 15 amino acids. CDR3 sequence reads: CARSLEVTEYEKLFF. The CDR3 DNA reads as TGTGCCAGAAGCTTGGAGGTCACCGAATATGAAAAACTGTTTTTT.

This clonotype was found many times. The rearrangement joins TRBV29-1 to TRBJ2-1; D unclear. CDR1 and CDR2 from the germline V gene are SQVTM and ANQGSEA. This CDR3 is 11 amino acids long. V lost 2 bases to trimming and J lost 4 bases, with 3 bases between them. The CDR3 region is CSVELYNEQFF. CDR3 coding DNA: TGCAGCGTTGAACTTTACAATGAGCAGTTCTTC.

This clonotype was seen repeatedly, ten times or more. J is TRBJ2-2 and V is TRBV12-3 or TRBV12-4; D unresolved. This CDR3 spans 15 amino acids. The V end lost 2 bases, the J end lost 0 bases, and 7 bases lay between the germline ends. Here the CDR3 reads CASSLMISNTGELFF. CDR3 DNA sequence: TGTGCCAGCAGTTTAATGATTTCGAACACCGGGGAGCTGTTTTTT.

In the case of this clonotype: A much larger clone is a single base away; this may be a read error. Written as DNA, the CDR3 is TGTGCCAGCAGTTTAGGTGGGGCGGGCACCAGGGAGCTGTTTTTT. Translated, it gives CASSLGGAGTRELFF. V and J are TRBV12-3 or TRBV12-4 and TRBJ2-2; D is perhaps TRBD1 or TRBD2 (5 bases each). The CDR3 extends over 15 amino acids.

The table lists this clonotype with a few counts. V and J are TRBV28 and TRBJ2-1, with TRBD1 identical over 7 bases. V lost 4 bases and J lost 7; bases outside the gene matches: 7. The CDR3 spans 14 residues. From germline, CDR1 is MDHEN and CDR2 SYDVKM. The CDR3 DNA sequence: TGTGCCAGCAGTTCCACCCTGACAGGGAATGAGCAGTTCTTC. Translated, it gives CASSSTLTGNEQFF.

This clonotype was counted between two and nine times. The J gene is TRBJ2-6, the V gene TRBV27, with D possibly TRBD1 on 6 matching bases. CDR1 is MNHEY, CDR2 SMNVEV, per germline (reference sequence). The CDR3 covers 15 residues. The V end lost 4 bases, the J end lost 1 base, and 8 bases lay between the germline ends. The CDR3 loop reads CASSWTASGANVLTF. The CDR3 DNA reads TGTGCCAGCAGTTGGACAGCATCTGGGGCCAACGTCCTGACTTTC.

This clonotype has at least ten counts. This chain connects TRBV10-3 to TRBJ1-6, with TRBD1 matching over 7 bases. CDR1 is ENHRY, CDR2 SYGVKD, per germline. V shed 5 bases, J shed 10 bases, and the junction held 8 bases outside the gene matches. This CDR3 region has 14 residues. In nucleotides, the CDR3 is TGTGCCATCAGTTCAGACAGGGCGGCCTCACCCCTCCACTTT. Its protein is CAISSDRAASPLHF.

The chain combines TRBV12-3 or TRBV12-4 with TRBJ1-2; no reliable D call. V dropped 3 bases and J dropped 4 bases, with 12 bases sitting between them. There are 14 residues in the CDR3. CDR3 sequence (DNA): TGTGCCAGCAGTTTGTCGCCCGGGAGCTATGGCTACACCTTC. This encodes CASSLSPGSYGYTF.

This clonotype was seen repeatedly, ten times or more. V is TRBV14 and J is TRBJ2-1, with unresolved D. V gave up 1 base and J gave up 0 bases, with 4 bases separating them. The V gene's germline CDR1 is SGHDN and CDR2 FVKESK. The CDR3 has 14 amino acids. The CDR3 spells CASSQVSSYNEQFF. In nucleotides, the CDR3 is TGTGCCAGCAGCCAAGTCAGCTCCTACAATGAGCAGTTCTTC.

This clonotype occurred once. The V call is TRBV7-8, the J call TRBJ2-1; D could derive from TRBD1 or TRBD2 (5 bases each). V was shortened by 1 base and J by 15 bases, with 19 bases between the two germline ends. Germline CDR1 is SGHVS and CDR2 is FQNEAQ. The CDR3 has 14 residues. The CDR3 spells CASSLDFGTFGWFF. The CDR3 region has the DNA TGTGCCAGCAGCTTAGATTTTGGGACCTTTGGATGGTTCTTC.

The rearrangement links TRBV7-2 to TRBJ1-1; the D gene is possibly TRBD1 (6 bases). This CDR3 has 14 amino acids. Germline V gene lookup returns CDR1 SGHTA and CDR2 FQGNSA. Trimming cost V 4 bases and J 6 bases, with 15 bases left between them. DNA of the CDR3: TGTGCCAGCAGCTATTGGACAGTCGGATCTGAAGCTTTCTTT. Residues: CASSYWTVGSEAFF.

The gene calls are TRBV6-5 and TRBJ2-2; tentatively, D is TRBD1 (5 bases). Germline loops: CDR1 MNHEY, CDR2 SVGAGI. Deletions cut 3 bases from V and 6 bases from J, with 14 bases between. The CDR3 has 15 residues. The CDR3 DNA follows: TGTGCCAGCAGTTATACGCAGGGTAGAGCCGGGGAGCTGTTTTTT. Amino acid sequence: CASSYTQGRAGELFF.